The rows below give T cell receptor beta chains drawn from one sample of a study of shared clonotypes between healthy human individuals. The data were produced by immunoSEQ multiplex PCR, yet TCRdb's version contains in-frame clones alone and is incomplete. This table holds roughly 2.1 million clones, 85% to 95% found once. The sample was naive CD8+ T cells from PBMCs. The receptors originated from a man aged 18-30 years in good health. Some clones in this sample may be carry-over from other donors' samples. Each CDR3 is given with its conserved first and last residue. D genes are given only for firm matches. Some rows have no size entry. The others give once, few or many, or a class for an expanded clone.

TRBJ2-7 NA NA TRBV28 CASSLLSAGSQYEQYF TGTGCCAGCAGTTTATTATCGGCGGGATCCCAATACGAGCAGTACTTC
TRBJ1-2 NA NA TRBV4-1 CASSQGRDYGYTF TGCGCCAGCAGCCAGGGCAGAGACTATGGCTACACCTTC
TRBJ2-1 NA NA TRBV4-1 CASSQEGRVSYNEQFF TGCGCCAGCAGCCAAGAAGGCAGGGTCTCCTACAATGAGCAGTTCTTC
TRBJ2-3 NA NA TRBV27 CASSFLTDPPDTQYF TGTGCCAGCAGTTTTCTTACAGACCCCCCAGATACGCAGTATTTT
TRBJ2-1 NA NA TRBV19 CASTLFGGNEQFF TGTGCCAGTACCCTTTTTGGGGGGAATGAGCAGTTCTTC
TRBJ2-7 TRBD2 NA TRBV27 CASSLSVGTRAYEQYF TGTGCCAGCAGTTTAAGTGTAGGGACTAGAGCCTACGAGCAGTACTTC
TRBJ1-1 NA NA TRBV19 CASSLDRNTEAFF TGTGCCAGTAGCCTGGACAGGAACACTGAAGCTTTCTTT
TRBJ1-5 NA NA TRBV28 CASSQVGSYSNQPQHF TGTGCCAGCAGTCAGGTTGGTAGTTATAGCAATCAGCCCCAGCATTTT
TRBJ2-7 NA NA TRBV9 CASSTPPHEQYF TGTGCCAGCAGCACCCCCCCCCACGAGCAGTACTTC
TRBJ1-1 TRBD1 few TRBV11-3 CASSLGQATEAFF TGTGCCAGCAGCCTCGGACAGGCCACTGAAGCTTTCTTT
TRBJ2-1 TRBD2 NA TRBV10-3 CAISGIASGSYNEQFF TGTGCCATCAGTGGGATCGCTAGCGGGAGTTACAATGAGCAGTTCTTC
TRBJ1-2 TRBD1 NA TRBV18 CASSMTGGQPIAPGLDMVGYTF TGTGCCAGCTCCATGACAGGGGGGCAACCTATAGCTCCCGGGTTGGACATGGTTGGCTACACCTTC
TRBJ2-2 NA NA TRBV9 CASSVDRGNTGELFF TGTGCCAGCAGCGTAGATCGGGGGAACACCGGGGAGCTGTTTTTT
TRBJ2-1 NA NA TRBV7-9 CASSQTGAEQFF TGTGCCAGCAGCCAAACAGGTGCTGAGCAGTTCTTC
TRBJ2-1 NA NA TRBV28 CASSFLRGHYNEQFF TGTGCCAGCAGTTTTCTGAGGGGCCACTACAATGAGCAGTTCTTC
TRBJ2-7 TRBD1 NA TRBV19 CASSVPGTGSMGGVYEQYF TGTGCCAGTAGTGTTCCCGGGACAGGGAGTATGGGAGGCGTGTACGAGCAGTACTTC
TRBJ2-3 NA NA TRBV28 CASSLGQDLTDTQYF TGTGCCAGCAGTTTAGGCCAGGACCTCACAGATACGCAGTATTTT
TRBJ1-5 NA NA TRBV10-2 CASNHRVLADKGNQPQHF TGCGCCAGCAACCATAGGGTCCTGGCGGACAAAGGAAATCAGCCCCAGCATTTT
TRBJ2-7 NA once TRBV15 CATSRDRGDYEQYF TGTGCCACCAGCAGAGATAGAGGGGATTACGAGCAGTACTTC
TRBJ2-2 TRBD2 NA TRBV11-3 CASSFPSGRATGELFF TGTGCCAGCAGCTTTCCTAGCGGGAGGGCCACCGGGGAGCTGTTTTTT
TRBJ2-7 TRBD1 NA TRBV28 CASSWIGQEYEQYF TGTGCCAGCAGCTGGATTGGACAGGAGTACGAGCAGTACTTC
TRBJ2-7 TRBD2 NA TRBV7-6 CASSSSGGAYEQYF TGTGCCAGCAGCTCTAGCGGGGGTGCCTACGAGCAGTACTTC
TRBJ2-4 NA NA TRBV6-6 CASTPLGRVDIQYF TGTGCCAGCACCCCCCTCGGCAGGGTGGACATTCAGTACTTC
TRBJ2-7 NA once TRBV10-3 CAISSDGSYEQYF TGTGCCATCAGTTCGGACGGCTCCTACGAGCAGTACTTC
TRBJ2-7 TRBD2 NA TRBV25-1 CASSEYGASGRSYEQYF TGTGCCAGCAGTGAATATGGGGCTAGCGGGAGATCGTACGAGCAGTACTTC
TRBJ2-7 NA NA TRBV10-3 CAISESDRQLSYEQYF TGTGCCATCAGTGAGTCGGATCGACAGCTCTCCTACGAGCAGTACTTC
TRBJ2-5 NA NA TRBV7-9 CASSLLSVKGGGKETQYF TGTGCCAGCAGCCTCTTGAGTGTGAAGGGCGGAGGAAAAGAGACCCAGTACTTC
TRBJ1-1 NA NA TRBV6-1 CASSAPWQGEAFF TGTGCCAGCAGTGCCCCCTGGCAGGGTGAAGCTTTCTTT
TRBJ1-1 NA NA TRBV28 CASSLREVWNTEAFF TGTGCCAGCAGTTTGAGAGAGGTTTGGAACACTGAAGCTTTCTTT
TRBJ2-3 NA NA TRBV9 CASSFNPGDSHTDTQYF TGTGCCAGCAGCTTCAACCCGGGGGACAGCCACACAGATACGCAGTATTTT
TRBJ2-1 TRBD2 NA TRBV4-3 CASSQLIAGVGNEQFF TGCGCCAGCAGCCAACTCATAGCGGGAGTAGGCAATGAGCAGTTCTTC
TRBJ2-3 NA once TRBV28 CASSPRLAPESDTQYF TGTGCCAGCAGTCCCCGGCTAGCGCCAGAGTCAGATACGCAGTATTTT
TRBJ2-3 TRBD1 NA TRBV27 CASKNPGTGFTNTQYF TGTGCCAGCAAAAACCCCGGGACAGGGTTTACAAATACGCAGTATTTT
TRBJ1-2 TRBD1 NA TRBV5-1 CASSLAATGGDYGYTF TGCGCCAGCAGCTTGGCCGCGACAGGGGGCGACTATGGCTACACCTTC
TRBJ2-7 NA NA TRBV4-1 CASSQDIFYEQYF TGCGCCAGCAGCCAAGATATTTTCTACGAGCAGTACTTC
TRBJ2-1 TRBD2 once TRBV19 CASSALAGAYNEQFF TGTGCCAGTAGTGCCCTAGCGGGGGCCTACAATGAGCAGTTCTTC
TRBJ1-1 TRBD1 NA TRBV28 CASSHADRIGGTEAFF TGTGCCAGCAGTCACGCGGACAGGATTGGTGGCACTGAAGCTTTCTTT
TRBJ1-4 TRBD1 NA TRBV7-2 CASRFAGTGGEKLFF TGTGCCAGCAGGTTTGCCGGGACAGGTGGTGAAAAACTGTTTTTT
TRBJ1-2 TRBD1 NA TRBV5-6 CASSRTGGIYGYTF TGTGCCAGCAGCCGGACAGGGGGCATCTATGGCTACACCTTC
TRBJ2-1 TRBD1 NA TRBV7-9 CASGDRGLRYNEQFF TGTGCCAGCGGGGACAGGGGGCTGCGGTACAATGAGCAGTTCTTC
TRBJ2-3 NA NA TRBV15 CATSRGRRDTQYF TGTGCCACCAGCAGAGGCCGGAGGGATACGCAGTATTTT
TRBJ2-7 NA NA TRBV7-6 CASSFRQGYEQYF TGTGCCAGCAGCTTTAGGCAGGGATACGAGCAGTACTTC
TRBJ2-1 TRBD2 NA TRBV9 CASSVALGREYNEQFF TGTGCCAGCAGCGTAGCTTTGGGGCGGGAGTACAATGAGCAGTTCTTC
TRBJ2-7 TRBD1 NA TRBV11-2 CASSPRPSTGNSYEQYF TGTGCCAGCAGCCCACGGCCCTCGACAGGGAACTCCTACGAGCAGTACTTC
TRBJ2-7 TRBD2 NA TRBV6-6 CASSYQDSGTYEQYF TGTGCCAGCAGTTATCAGGATAGCGGGACCTACGAGCAGTACTTC
TRBJ2-1 TRBD2 few TRBV13 CASSATSGTYNEQFF TGTGCCAGCAGCGCGACTAGCGGGACCTACAATGAGCAGTTCTTC